This entry describes one TCR beta chain. Germline lookup yields CDR1 SEHNR and CDR2 FQNEAQ (reference sequence). The V and J ends lost 5 bases and 7 bases, in that order; junction bases with no gene match: 7. This CDR3 region has 14 residues. These data are taken from a study of blood T cell repertoires in COVID-19. On the study more broadly: There were acute and convalescent COVID-19 samples, and they came from the United States, Italy and Spain. Nucleic acid was either cDNA or gDNA, and it came from T cells, B-cell-depleted T cells, or PBMCs.

Original methodology: Using reference gene primer amplification, nucleated cell counts were estimated. TCRdb's copy holds only in-frame clones and misses some; the assay was immunoSEQ multiplex PCR. Clonal size and the V and J genes are those of that table, whereas D and trimming came from the DNA. Of under 250,000 clones listed, about four fifths are singletons. This sequence was found in a woman over 75 with acute or convalescent COVID-19. The sample was peripheral blood. This rearrangement joins TRBV7-9 to TRBJ1-1, with 10 bases identical to TRBD1. The CDR3: CASSGGQGEGEAFF. The CDR3 coding sequence is TGTGCCAGCAGCGGCGGACAGGGGGAAGGTGAAGCTTTCTTT.